The clone carrying this T cell receptor (beta chain) was seen once. Its specificity is unknown. Amplification used 60 Vbeta primers and 13 Jbeta primers. The protocol was immunoSEQ multiplex PCR, while the TCRdb copy is restricted to in-frame clones and leaves out a portion. The table includes under 200,000 clones, around 83% detected once. V lost 4 bases and J lost 0, with 13 bases in between. Per the germline V gene, CDR1 is SGDLS and CDR2 is YYNGEE. The CDR3 is made up of 15 amino acids. The data are from a study of cytomegalovirus exposure and HLA in healthy donors. Study-level results: In a later analysis, at a false discovery rate of 0.05, 15,000 to 20,000 TCR beta sequences matched HLA alleles. Donor immune exposure was known only as CMV serostatus. Later analysis placed DRB1 highest and HLA-C lowest in TCR association rates, which differed by HLA locus.

The sequence derives from a girl aged 2 to 10 in good health and CMV-seropositive. Sample: PBMCs. The chain links TRBV9 to TRBJ1-1; D not resolved. The CDR3 is CASSPDNRMNTEAFF. For the CDR3, the DNA is TGTGCCAGCAGCCCAGACAACCGCATGAACACTGAAGCTTTCTTT.